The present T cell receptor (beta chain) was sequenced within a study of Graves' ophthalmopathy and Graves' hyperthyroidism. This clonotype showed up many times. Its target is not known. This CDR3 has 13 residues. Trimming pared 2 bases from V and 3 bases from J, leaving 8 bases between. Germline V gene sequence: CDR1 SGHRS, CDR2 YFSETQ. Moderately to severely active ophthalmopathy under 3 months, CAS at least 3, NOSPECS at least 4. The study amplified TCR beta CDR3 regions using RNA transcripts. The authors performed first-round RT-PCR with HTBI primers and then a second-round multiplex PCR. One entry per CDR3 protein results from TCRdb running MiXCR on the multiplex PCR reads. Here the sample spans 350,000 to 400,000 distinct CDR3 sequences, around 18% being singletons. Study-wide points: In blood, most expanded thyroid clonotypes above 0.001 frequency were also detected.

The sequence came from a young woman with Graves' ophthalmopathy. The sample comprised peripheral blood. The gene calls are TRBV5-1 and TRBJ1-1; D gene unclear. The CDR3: CASSFRSDTEAFF. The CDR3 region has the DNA TGCGCCAGCAGCTTCCGAAGTGACACTGAAGCTTTCTTT.